The clone carrying this TCR beta chain was counted between two and nine times. This sample is part of a study of blood T cell repertoires in COVID-19. TCRdb keeps only in-frame clones here, not all; method: immunoSEQ multiplex PCR. This sample carries around 300,000 clones, about 80% of them seen once, and the ten largest clones take over 8.5%. The V end lost 7 bases, the J end lost 6 bases, and 16 bases lay between the germline ends. The CDR3 length is 14 residues. The germline V gene has CDR1 MDHEN and CDR2 SYDVKM. The clonotype was recovered from a woman aged 45 to 65 who had recovered from COVID-19. The specimen sequenced was peripheral blood. The rearrangement links TRBV28 to TRBJ1-5, with D possibly TRBD1 on 6 matching bases. CDR3 sequence reads: CASKGGGKPQPQHF. The CDR3 nucleotides are TGTGCCAGCAAAGGGGGGGGCAAGCCTCAGCCCCAGCATTTT.